This T cell receptor (beta chain) is drawn from a study of cytomegalovirus exposure and HLA in healthy donors (TCRdb year 2017). With respect to the entire study: An earlier analysis of approximately 640 of the donors reported 250 to 300 Gb of sequence data and 100 million to 130 million unique TCR beta sequences from 150 million to 200 million T cells. In a later genetic analysis, genome-wide SNP genotypes for about 65% of the 666 donors were used, and that subset was treated as a discovery cohort. In addition to the first cohort of 650 to 800 subjects, a separate validation cohort of 100 to 150 different subjects was used. Using immunosequencing, the study profiled T cell repertoires from about 620 subjects and related those repertoires to cytomegalovirus serostatus. Roughly 300 gigabases of sequencing data and around 80 million unique TCR sequences made up an early release that covered nearly 650 HLA-typed donors. Roughly five DR-DQ haplotypes were handled as single units for association and clustering because linkage in the cohort was strong. An earlier analysis of some 500 of the donors applied high-throughput TCR beta sequencing to assess whether each TCR beta V gene segment acted as functional or pseudogenic. All discovery cohort repertoires had been generated using a single sequencing platform. HLA typing included class I and class II loci at four-digit resolution. The genetic ancestry cluster associated with self-reported Caucasian donors included around four fifths of the approximately 430 genotyped donors. Across under 500 genotyped donors of the cohort, an average of roughly 230,000 unique TCR beta nucleotide sequences per donor were sequenced, and 15% to 20% of those sequences were non-productive. To predict cytomegalovirus infection status, the study combined high-throughput TCR immunosequencing, statistical association of individual TCRs with disease status, and machine learning. Typing coverage differed by locus: A, B, C, DRB1 and DQB1 were typed in about 629-630 donors, DQA1 in about 500, DPA1 in 600 to 610, and DPB1 in 400 to 480. Donor age, sex, ethnicity and CMV serostatus were collected together with the repertoire data. The study aimed to test whether cataloging public T cell receptors could reveal signatures of past pathogen exposure. A later analysis re-analyzed previously published TCR beta repertoires from 600 to 850 donors and added high-resolution HLA genotyping to study TCR occurrence patterns. Rather than using new phenotypic data, the later analysis identified candidate immune exposures from TCR beta sequences and from how often those sequences occurred across donors. Paper-wide results and their limitations: In a later analysis, most CMV-associated TCR beta chains were found to appear HLA-restricted, with HLA associations seemingly driven largely by CMV exposure. In both the original and validation cohorts, the classifier was reported to diagnose cytomegalovirus status with high specificity and sensitivity. In an earlier analysis of fewer than 750 of the donors, most TCR beta V segments were observed in productive rearrangements about 90% or about 30% of the time, broadly matching IMGT annotations. According to a later analysis, TCR association rates differed among HLA loci, with DRB1 alleles showing the most associated TCRs and HLA-C alleles showing the fewest. Most TCR sequences were observed very rarely across donors, whereas some public TCRs were present in many individuals. A cluster of highly shared sequence variants was judged likely to represent a technical artifact of the sequencing pipeline. Because the 87-base-pair reads could not distinguish some IMGT-functional V segments, including TRBV6-2 and TRBV6-3, those segments were excluded. In a later analysis, several top co-occurrence clusters were reported to appear linked to parvovirus B19, influenza, CMV and Epstein-Barr virus. Only TCR beta chains were sequenced in this cohort, and the absence of alpha or paired-chain data limited detectable features. The study gave a list of under 200 TCR beta chains associated with cytomegalovirus. In vitro tests confirmed that a few of the cytomegalovirus-associated TCR beta chains recognize cytomegalovirus antigens. A later genetic analysis reported fewer N-insertions in productive TCRs among donors in an Asian-associated ancestry cluster than the roughly 700-donor mean. Because counts were too low, under 20 rarely observed V segments, including chromosome 9 orphons, were left out of the earlier analysis of 500 to 650 of the donors. A further reported finding was that TCR beta sequences accurately predicted the HLA-A and HLA-B alleles for most subjects in the first cohort. In a later analysis, HLA-associated TCR beta chains showed more clonal expansion and lower generation probabilities than non-associated chains that were equally common. Because some donors lacked HLA typing at each locus, the association tests relied only on the typed subset. The presence/absence analyses assumed that sequencing depth was roughly uniform across donors, and that assumption may not be true. Assigning TCR associations to individual alleles was difficult when HLA alleles, especially DR and DQ, strongly co-occurred. It was suggested by the authors that the approach could potentially be generalized to other disease states and immunological phenotypes. At a false discovery rate of 0.05, a later analysis linked around 15,000 TCR beta sequences to specific HLA alleles. In a later genetic analysis, a missense DCLRE1C variant was associated with V-gene and J-gene trimming of TCR beta chains, and the association was replicated in an independent cohort. Linkage disequilibrium might explain the correlated functional status among segregating V segments, but an unknown experimental factor could not be excluded. Immune exposure information for the cohort was limited to CMV serostatus.

Reading the germline V gene (reference sequence) gives CDR1 MNHNY and CDR2 SVGAGI. Trimming removed 4 bases from V and 6 bases from J; the gene matches leave 6 bases unexplained. Spanning cysteine to phenylalanine, the CDR3 consists of 14 amino acids. The CDR3 DNA has 42 bases and is translated from base 1. The cohort comprised around 700 healthy bone marrow donors. Cohort members were all nominally healthy when sampled, although unrecorded immune exposures were likely present. The donor tested CMV seronegative and was one of the 352 seronegative cohort members. Every donor gave a peripheral blood sample, and the peripheral blood mononuclear cells from that sample were used for TCR beta sequencing. The Qiagen DNeasy Blood Extraction Kit was used to extract genomic DNA from the blood cell samples. A note on this clone: The antigen it recognizes is unknown. No much larger clonotype is one base removed from it; base qualities were not supplied.

Libraries were prepared through the immunoSEQ multiplex PCR assay. For the multiplex PCR, a mixture combining 60 forward primers for TCR Vbeta segments and 13 reverse primers for TCR Jbeta segments was used. The CDR3 region of rearranged TCR beta genes was amplified from genomic DNA with a multiplex PCR assay. The Illumina HiSeq System was used to sequence the amplified TCR beta libraries as 87-base-pair reads. The authors processed their data as follows. A later analysis counted around 72 million unique TCR beta chains across the 650 to 700 repertoires, and approximately 11 million of these chains were shared by at least two donors. Raw reads were error-corrected and collapsed into unique sequences by a nearest-neighbor algorithm in which closely related sequences were merged to remove PCR and sequencing errors. V, D and J gene segments were assigned by aligning CDR3 sequences to IMGT reference sequences. Each retained sequence needed at least a six-nucleotide match to both a V gene segment and a J gene segment. Rearrangements were called productive when the CDR3 lacked stop codons and stayed in frame with V and J; all others were non-productive. Following IMGT convention, CDR3 was defined as the stretch from the second conserved V-encoded cysteine up to the conserved J-encoded phenylalanine. The earlier analysis of roughly 590 of the donors excluded sequences that lacked an unambiguous match to a single V gene segment. An earlier analysis of 450 to 650 of the donors called V segments functional above 56.7% productive rearrangements and segregating when the between-donor standard deviation exceeded 5%. A statistical classification framework was built to diagnose cytomegalovirus status from the catalog of TCR beta chain sequences. In a later analysis, TCR nucleotide sequences were compared against IMGT/GENE-DB human TR gene sequences so that V and J genes could be assigned. The TCRdist pipeline was used in a later analysis to assign CDR3 sequences and most-parsimonious VDJ recombination scenarios. In a later analysis, each TCR beta chain was defined by its CDR3 amino acid sequence together with its V-gene family, and reads lacking a unique V-gene family were excluded. In a later analysis, 550 to 650 highly shared, low-generation-probability nucleotide sequences were removed to address suspected cross-contamination and a sequencing artifact. A later analysis calculated a clonal expansion index for each public chain from normalized within-repertoire ranks of inferred template counts. Generation probabilities in a later analysis came from a VDJ recombination model fitted to out-of-frame rearrangements, and those results were checked against IGoR. A later analysis scored TCR-TCR, TCR-HLA and TCR-CMV co-occurrence with hypergeometric tests, applying a repertoire-size bias correction to TCR pairs. To estimate false discovery rates, a later analysis permuted the HLA or CMV assignments 20 times. A later analysis grouped co-occurring TCRs with DBSCAN, adding TCRdist sequence similarity when clustering within HLA-allele-positive subsets. Repertoires with fewer than 30,000 or more than 120,000 public chains were left out of co-occurrence clustering, as were four to six repertoires with anomalous nucleotide sharing. In its TCRdb copy, this immuneACCESS table keeps in-frame sequences only and misses some clones. Where compared with another copy, unresolved V genes explain less than half of these, and the others have no known cause. V, J and clone size reflect that table, while D and trimming were determined from the DNA. The sample table holds roughly 200,000 clones, of which 65% to 90% were seen once. The ten largest clones take up less than 2.5% of the sample.

The sample was PBMCs. The receptor chain draws on TRBV6-6 and TRBJ2-1, with 7 middle bases fitting TRBD2. The TCR was taken from a woman in her forties or fifties in good health and CMV-seronegative. The CDR3 protein is CASSLTSFGNEQFF. Here is the DNA: TGTGCCAGCAGTTTGACTAGCTTTGGCAATGAGCAGTTCTTC.